The 32 T cell receptor beta chains reported below all come from one sample, sequenced in a study of T cells in Graves' hyperthyroidism and ophthalmopathy. It was RNA transcripts that yielded the amplified TCR beta CDR3 regions. TCR CDR3 underwent first-round RT-PCR with the HTBI primer set. TCRdb analysed the multiplex PCR reads with MiXCR anew, one entry per CDR3 protein. The sample contains a few hundred thousand distinct CDR3 sequences, roughly 13% of which appear only once. Sample: blood. The receptor source for this set is a woman between 35 and 50 years old with Graves' ophthalmopathy.

The chain employs TRBV5-8 and TRBJ1-3, with TRBD1 identical over 8 bases. Germline V gene sequence: CDR1 SGHTS, CDR2 YDEGEE. The V and J ends lost 5 bases and 1 base, in that order; junction bases with no gene match: 11. CDR3 size: 17 residues. The DNA for the CDR3 is TGTGCCAGCAGTCAGGGGGCGCGGATCATTTCTGGAAACACCATATATTTT. Translating it yields CASSQGARIISGNTIYF.

This rearrangement joins TRBV20-1 to TRBJ1-1, with 7 bases matching TRBD1. Germline V gene sequence: CDR1 DFQATT, CDR2 SNEGSKA (reference sequence). The CDR3 sequence is 14 residues long. The J segment lost 6 bases and the V segment lost 2 bases, leaving 9 bases of the junction unmatched. CDR3: CSARSPRGGAEAFF. The CDR3 DNA reads TGCAGTGCTAGATCTCCCAGGGGGGGGGCTGAAGCTTTCTTT.

The chain joins TRBV20-1 to TRBJ1-5; tentatively, D is TRBD1 (5 bases). The length of the CDR3 is 13 residues. The V end was cut by 4 bases, the J end by 3 bases, with 10 bases between. Germline V gene sequence: CDR1 DFQATT, CDR2 SNEGSKA (reference sequence). CDR3 loop: CSAMRDVNQPQHF. CDR3 nucleotides: TGCAGTGCTATGAGGGACGTCAATCAGCCCCAGCATTTT.

The J gene is TRBJ2-1, the V gene TRBV29-1; TRBD2 might be the D (7 bases). With 5 bases removed from V and 8 bases from J, the gap between germline ends came to 19 bases. From germline, CDR1 is SQVTM and CDR2 ANQGSEA. The CDR3 contains 14 residues. The CDR3 spells CSVRLGGGIHEQFF. CDR3 sequence (DNA): TGCAGCGTTCGCCTAGGGGGGGGTATCCATGAGCAGTTCTTC.

This clonotype was seen repeatedly, ten times or more. The chain uses TRBV4-1 and TRBJ1-1; 7 positions agree with TRBD1. V lost 1 base and J lost 7; bases outside the gene matches: 6. The CDR3 sequence is 14 residues long. Germline V gene data show CDR1 as MGHRA and CDR2 as YSYEKL. This CDR3 reads CASSQGWDSDEAFF. As DNA, the CDR3 is TGCGCCAGCAGCCAAGGCTGGGACAGTGATGAAGCTTTCTTT.

The table lists this clonotype with a few counts. V and J are TRBV6-5 and TRBJ1-4; 8 nucleotides agree with TRBD1. The CDR3 sequence is 15 residues long. The J segment lost 3 bases and the V segment lost 6 bases, leaving 6 bases of the junction unmatched. Germline CDR1 is MNHEY and CDR2 is SVGAGI. CDR3 in DNA: TGTGCCAGCAGGTCAGGGGGCGCGGCTAATGAAAAACTGTTTTTT. This sequence encodes CASRSGGAANEKLFF.

This chain connects TRBV2 to TRBJ1-5; 11 nucleotides align to TRBD1. The germline gives CDR1 SNHLY, CDR2 FYNNEI. This CDR3 region has 19 residues. The junction had 18 bases not matched to a gene; V was cut back by 6 bases and J by 5 bases. The CDR3 spells CASSPWGPGQGDGDQPQHF. The CDR3 DNA sequence: TGTGCCAGCAGCCCCTGGGGCCCGGGACAGGGGGATGGAGATCAGCCCCAGCATTTT. Full variable domain (missing parts from reference TRBV2 and TRBJ1-5): EPEVTQTPSHQVTQMGQEVILRCVPISNHLYFYWYRQILGQKVEFLVSFYNNEISEKSEIFDDQFSVERPDGSNFTLKIRSTKLEDSAMYFCASSPWGPGQGDGDQPQHFGDGTRLSIL.

This clonotype was detected ten times or more. V gene TRBV20-1 combines with J gene TRBJ1-1; D is possibly TRBD1 (5 bases). CDR1 DFQATT and CDR2 SNEGSKA come from the germline V gene (reference sequence). Trimming shortened V by 3 bases and J by 1 base, and 15 bases separated the two germline ends. The CDR3 has 15 amino acids. For the CDR3, the DNA is TGCAGTGCTAGTCGAATGGGACGGGCGAACACTGAAGCTTTCTTT. Protein: CSASRMGRANTEAFF.

This clonotype was recorded many times. The J gene is TRBJ2-3, the V gene TRBV27, with TRBD1 matching 7 bases. Germline V gene data show CDR1 as MNHEY and CDR2 as SMNVEV (reference sequence). J lost 0 bases, V lost 4 bases, and 4 bases had no gene match. The CDR3 consists of 15 residues. The CDR3 nucleotides read TGTGCCAGCAGTTCCAGACAGGGAAGCACAGATACGCAGTATTTT. Amino acid sequence: CASSSRQGSTDTQYF.

The chain has TRBV13 and TRBJ2-3; maybe TRBD2 (7 bases). CDR1 is PRHDT, CDR2 FYEKMQ, per germline (reference sequence). V was trimmed by 7 bases and J by 2 bases, leaving 10 bases between them. The length of the CDR3 is 13 residues. Here the CDR3 reads CASTGGATDTQYF. CDR3 nucleotide sequence: TGTGCCAGCACGGGGGGCGCCACAGATACGCAGTATTTT.

This CDR3 is CASSEMDRGSPLHF. The CDR3 DNA reads as TGCGCCAGCAGTGAGATGGACAGGGGTTCACCCCTCCACTTT. V usage is TRBV10-2 and J usage is TRBJ1-6; 9 nucleotides align to TRBD1. V lost 2 bases to trimming and J lost 9 bases; unmatched junction nucleotides: 2. The CDR3 sequence is 14 residues long. CDR1 is WSHSY, CDR2 SAAADI, per germline.

This clonotype has at least ten counts. The rearrangement links TRBV10-3 to TRBJ2-3; D is ambiguous. V was shortened by 9 bases and J by 4 bases, with 8 bases between the two germline ends. The germline gives CDR1 ENHRY, CDR2 SYGVKD. This CDR3 spans 11 amino acids. CDR3 sequence (DNA): TGTGCCATTCTCGTAGCAGATACGCAGTATTTT. It yields the protein CAILVADTQYF.

The J gene is TRBJ1-2, the V gene TRBV3-1, with 7 bases lining up with TRBD1. V shed 3 bases, J shed 2 bases, and the junction held 15 bases outside the gene matches. Germline assignment: CDR1 LGHDT and CDR2 YNNKEL (reference sequence). This CDR3 spans 18 amino acids. In DNA form, the CDR3 reads TGTGCCAGCAGCCACTCTCAGTTCCGGTTACAGGGGAACTATGGCTACACCTTC. Protein sequence: CASSHSQFRLQGNYGYTF.

The chain uses TRBV13 and TRBJ2-2; D remains unclear. CDR1 and CDR2 from the germline V gene are PRHDT and FYEKMQ (reference sequence). Trimming took 3 bases from V and 6 from J, leaving 11 bases between them. CDR3 size: 14 residues. The CDR3 protein is CASSFGRTAGELFF. CDR3 sequence (DNA): TGTGCCAGCAGCTTTGGCAGGACCGCCGGGGAGCTGTTTTTT.

At least ten counts were recorded for this clonotype. The rearrangement uses TRBV28 and TRBJ1-1; D may be TRBD1 (6 bases). The length of the CDR3 is 15 residues. The V end was cut by 5 bases, the J end by 1 base, with 14 bases between. Germline CDR1 reads MDHEN; CDR2 reads SYDVKM. The CDR3 sequence: CASSTSPGANTEAFF. The CDR3 region has the DNA TGTGCCAGCAGTACCTCACCGGGGGCGAACACTGAAGCTTTCTTT.

This clonotype has more than one count but fewer than ten. J is TRBJ2-2 and V is TRBV27; D is possibly TRBD2 (6 bases). Looked up from germline, CDR1 is MNHEY and CDR2 is SMNVEV (reference sequence). Trimming left V 7 bases short and J 9 bases short, with 18 bases between. This CDR3 is 14 amino acids long. The CDR3 spells CASKPGAGYRELFF. CDR3 sequence (DNA): TGTGCCAGCAAGCCCGGGGCGGGGTACCGGGAGCTGTTTTTT.

The chain employs TRBV12-3 or TRBV12-4 and TRBJ1-1; weak D call: TRBD1 (5 bases). Trimming pared 8 bases from V and 3 bases from J, leaving 13 bases between. This CDR3 spans 13 amino acids. CDR3 loop: CASQWAGHTEAFF. DNA of the CDR3: TGTGCCAGCCAGTGGGCGGGGCACACTGAAGCTTTCTTT.

This clonotype was seen many times. This chain connects TRBV7-9 to TRBJ2-7; the match to TRBD2 covers 10 bases. CDR1 and CDR2 (germline): SEHNR, FQNEAQ (reference sequence). The CDR3 has 16 residues. With V trimmed by 5 bases and J by 2 bases, 9 bases remained unmatched. This CDR3 reads CASSPLSAGGAYEQYF. CDR3 DNA: TGTGCCAGCAGCCCGCTCTCAGCGGGAGGGGCCTACGAGCAGTACTTC.

This clonotype has ten or more counts. J is TRBJ1-2 and V is TRBV3-1; perhaps TRBD1 as D (5 bases). There are 17 residues in the CDR3. The germline V and J ends were trimmed by 3 bases and 0 bases, with 17 bases remaining between them. The germline V gene has CDR1 LGHDT and CDR2 YNNKEL (reference sequence). The CDR3 is CASSQSPAWDSNYGYTF. DNA of the CDR3: TGTGCCAGCAGCCAGTCACCCGCTTGGGACTCTAACTATGGCTACACCTTC.

This clonotype was counted many times. The V and J genes are TRBV11-3 and TRBJ2-1; weak D call: TRBD1 (6 bases). Germline V gene sequence: CDR1 SGHNT, CDR2 YENEEA. The CDR3 extends over 14 amino acids. The V end was cut by 4 bases, the J end by 7 bases, with 14 bases between. In DNA form, the CDR3 reads TGTGCCAGCAGCTCCCCTCCCGGGACAAATGAGCAGTTCTTC. Residues: CASSSPPGTNEQFF.

CDR3 sequence (DNA): TGCAGCGTTGAAGATCGAAATTTCGGGGAGCTGTTTTTT. As protein: CSVEDRNFGELFF. V and J are TRBV29-1 and TRBJ2-2; no firm D call. This CDR3 spans 13 amino acids. Germline values: CDR1 SQVTM, CDR2 ANQGSEA. With 0 bases removed from V and 7 bases from J, the gap between germline ends came to 9 bases.

This clonotype was seen a few times. Germline and junction disagree at one end, which may indicate a read error. The V call is TRBV3-1, the J call TRBJ1-2; 9 nucleotides line up with TRBD1. The CDR3 spans 17 residues. Germline lookup yields CDR1 LGHDT and CDR2 YNNKEL (reference sequence). The CDR3 loop reads CTSSQDTGGAKRYGYTF. The CDR3 DNA reads TGTACCAGCAGCCAAGATACAGGGGGCGCAAAGCGCTATGGCTACACCTTC.

This clonotype turned up a few times. The junction shows a germline mismatch at one end, possibly a read error. The chain links TRBV6-4 to TRBJ1-1, with TRBD1 as a possible D gene (5 bases). CDR3 length: 14 residues. Looked up from germline, CDR1 is MRHNA and CDR2 is SNTAGT. The CDR3 DNA is TGTGCCAGCAGTGACTCGACAGAGAACACTGGAGCTTTCTTT. Its protein product is CASSDSTENTGAFF.

This clonotype appeared a few times. The chain uses TRBV4-1 and TRBJ2-5; 7 nucleotides line up with TRBD1. Trimming at V came to 0 bases and at J to 2 bases, leaving 3 bases not matched to a gene. CDR1 and CDR2 (germline): MGHRA, YSYEKL. The length of the CDR3 is 15 residues. The CDR3 DNA is TGCGCCAGCAGCCAAGACCCCAGGGGGCAAGAGACCCAGTACTTC. As protein: CASSQDPRGQETQYF.

The V and J genes are TRBV5-1 and TRBJ1-1; 7 bases map to TRBD1. This CDR3 has 17 residues. J lost 4 bases, V lost 0 bases, and 12 bases had no gene match. Germline loops: CDR1 SGHRS, CDR2 YFSETQ. CDR3 protein: CASSLEGQGGVSTEAFF. The DNA for the CDR3 is TGCGCCAGCAGCTTGGAGGGCCAGGGGGGGGTGAGCACTGAAGCTTTCTTT.

This clonotype showed up just a few times. The V and J genes are TRBV3-1 and TRBJ2-7, with D maybe TRBD2 (6 bases). The CDR3 length is 15 residues. The germline CDR1 and CDR2 sequences are LGHDT and YNNKEL (reference sequence). V was trimmed by 6 bases and J by 6 bases, leaving 21 bases between them. The CDR3 DNA follows: TGTGCCAGCAGAAATTCGGGACTCCAGTCGGGCGAGCAGTACTTC. Its protein is CASRNSGLQSGEQYF.

The chain uses TRBV7-8 and TRBJ2-1; no reliable D call. Trimming cost V 1 base and J 9 bases, with 7 bases left between them. Germline loops: CDR1 SGHVS, CDR2 FQNEAQ. The CDR3 spans 12 residues. The chain's CDR3 is CASSLGMSEQFF. The CDR3, as DNA: TGTGCCAGCAGCTTAGGAATGAGTGAGCAGTTCTTC.

This clonotype has at least ten counts. This chain connects TRBV20-1 to TRBJ2-3; TRBD2 matches 9 bases. Germline V gives CDR1 DFQATT, CDR2 SNEGSKA (reference sequence). With 0 bases clipped from V and 5 bases from J, the junction kept 3 bases outside the gene matches. CDR3 length: 14 residues. CDR3 amino acids: CSAREVAGEDTQYF. DNA for the CDR3: TGCAGTGCTAGAGAGGTAGCGGGAGAAGATACGCAGTATTTT.

At least ten counts were recorded for this clonotype. The J gene is TRBJ2-1, the V gene TRBV7-9; 8 bases agree with TRBD1. The CDR3 is made up of 15 amino acids. Looked up from germline, CDR1 is SEHNR and CDR2 is FQNEAQ (reference sequence). J was trimmed by 7 bases and V by 4 bases; bases with no gene match: 9. The CDR3 DNA follows: TGTGCCAGCAGCTCCACAGGGGGATCACGGAATGAGCAGTTCTTC. This translates into CASSSTGGSRNEQFF.

This clonotype occurred many times. The rearrangement uses TRBV20-1 and TRBJ1-1, with a tentative D call TRBD1 (5 bases). Trimming took off 3 bases at V and 4 bases at J, with 6 bases between the two ends. Germline CDR1 DFQATT, CDR2 SNEGSKA (reference sequence). This CDR3 region has 11 residues. Here the CDR3 DNA reads TGCAGTGCTAGGGGGGGCACTGAAGCTTTCTTT. Translated: CSARGGTEAFF.

This clonotype appeared a few times. This chain uses TRBV6-1 with TRBJ1-4; D might be TRBD1 (5 bases). V was cut by 8 bases and J by 4 bases, with 11 bases left in between. CDR3 size: 13 residues. The germline V gene has CDR1 MNHNS and CDR2 SASEGT. Here the CDR3 DNA reads TGTGCCAGCCGGGACGCACGTAATGAAAAACTGTTTTTT. This translates into CASRDARNEKLFF.

Many counts were recorded for this clonotype. The genes are TRBV29-1 and TRBJ1-1; TRBD1 agrees at 7 bases. Germline assignment: CDR1 SQVTM and CDR2 ANQGSEA. J gave up 5 bases and V 8 bases, and 14 bases lay outside the gene matches. The CDR3 sequence is 14 residues long. The CDR3 sequence is CSTTTGTETTEAFF. The CDR3 coding sequence is TGCAGCACTACGACCGGGACAGAGACTACTGAAGCTTTCTTT.